The clone carrying this TCR beta chain appeared once. The data were obtained in a study of tumor-infiltrating lymphocytes in primary liver carcinoma. About the research overall: Patients, male and female, were 30 to 69 years old. About 3.5 to 7.5 million productive TCRbeta reads were obtained from the samples, with similar numbers across tissue types.

RNA was extracted from whole blood without cell sorting, alongside germline DNA. No patient had received treatment, and all had chronic HBV infection. This CDR3 has 18 amino acids. With 9 bases clipped from V and 0 bases from J, the junction kept 15 bases outside the gene matches. CDR1 is WNHNN and CDR2 is SYGVQD in the germline V gene (reference sequence). Using a constant-region primer together with ProtoScript II reverse transcriptase, TCR beta cDNA was made from 500 to 650 ng of total RNA. ARM-PCR was slightly modified, and three nested multiplex PCR rounds with it gave rise to the TCR beta libraries. In the first two PCR rounds, TRBV1-TRBV30 forward primers were paired with a C-beta reverse primer, and each round lasted approximately 9 cycles. TCRdb passed the multiplex PCR reads through MiXCR, listing each CDR3 protein once. The repertoire holds 310,000 or so distinct CDR3 sequences, around 50% seen once, with more than 15% in the top ten.

The V and J genes are TRBV10-1 and TRBJ1-5, with 9 positions matching TRBD1. The sequence was collected from a young woman with primary liver carcinoma and hepatitis B virus infection. Sequencing was done on a sample of peripheral blood. The CDR3: CARNELGQGAYSNQPQHF. CDR3 coding DNA: TGCGCCAGGAATGAACTGGGACAGGGAGCGTATAGCAATCAGCCCCAGCATTTT.